Each of the 19 T cell receptor beta chains below was sequenced from the same sample in a study of shared clonotypes between healthy human individuals. Sequencing used immunoSEQ multiplex PCR; TCRdb keeps in-frame clones, though not all of them. The repertoire has around 1.4 million clones, just under 99% of them found once; the top ten carry roughly 0.36%. Sequenced sample: naive CD4+ T cells sorted from blood. Subset: CD45RA+ positively selected. These receptors were taken from a man aged 30 to 45 in good health.

This clone has just a few counts. This chain joins TRBV4-1 and TRBJ2-5, with 9 bases fitting TRBD1. This CDR3 is 15 amino acids long. Germline trimming cut 3 bases from V and 7 bases from J; bases unmatched to any gene: 9. From germline, CDR1 is MGHRA and CDR2 YSYEKL. The CDR3 here is CASSQLTGGAGTQYF. The CDR3 coding sequence is TGCGCCAGCAGCCAGCTCACAGGGGGCGCAGGGACCCAGTACTTC.

The V and J genes are TRBV18 and TRBJ2-7; no reliable D call. CDR1 and CDR2 (germline): KGHSH, LQKENI. The CDR3 covers 14 residues. V lost 3 bases to trimming and J lost 1 base, with 10 bases between them. The CDR3 DNA is TGTGCCAGCTCACCGACTCAAGCATCCTACGAGCAGTACTTC. It encodes CASSPTQASYEQYF. The full variable domain, rest sourced from reference TRBV18 and TRBJ2-7, is NAGVMQNPRHLVRRRGQEARLRCSPMKGHSHVYWYRQLPEEGLKFMVYLQKENIIDESGMPKERFSAEFPKEGPSILRIQQVVRGDSAAYFCASSPTQASYEQYFGPGTRLTVT.

The chain has TRBV18 and TRBJ2-7; TRBD1 agrees at 12 bases. V shed 8 bases and J 6 bases; nucleotides not matched to a gene: 11. The CDR3 is made up of 15 amino acids. Germline values: CDR1 KGHSH, CDR2 LQKENI. For the CDR3, the DNA is TGTGCCAGCCGAGATACCGGGGACAGGGGGCGCGAGCAGTACTTC. Protein product: CASRDTGDRGREQYF.

As concerns this clone: This CDR3 is also generated by other DNA sequences in the sample. The chain recombines TRBV6-6 with TRBJ2-7; D is uncertain. The CDR3 runs to 14 residues. Germline loops: CDR1 MNHNY, CDR2 SVGAGI (reference sequence). With 2 bases removed from V and 0 bases from J, the gap between germline ends came to 8 bases. CDR3 amino acids: CASSYSGVSYEQYF. DNA of the CDR3: TGTGCCAGCAGTTACAGTGGGGTCTCCTACGAGCAGTACTTC.

The gene calls are TRBV7-9 and TRBJ2-2; a weak D match, TRBD1 (5 bases). V lost 5 bases, J lost 3 bases, and 13 bases lay in between. Germline values: CDR1 SEHNR, CDR2 FQNEAQ (reference sequence). CDR3 length: 15 amino acids. CDR3 in DNA: TGTGCCAGCAGCCCTCTTTTAGGGGACACCGGGGAGCTGTTTTTT. Translating it yields CASSPLLGDTGELFF.

This chain connects TRBV18 to TRBJ2-2; 8 bases are a match to TRBD2. Germline CDR1 and CDR2: KGHSH and LQKENI. The CDR3 runs to 16 residues. V lost 8 bases to trimming and J lost 0 bases; unmatched junction nucleotides: 8. As DNA, the CDR3 is TGTGCCAGCCCTCTACCACTAGCGGCGAACACCGGGGAGCTGTTTTTT. This sequence encodes CASPLPLAANTGELFF.

This rearrangement joins TRBV28 to TRBJ2-2; D gene uncertain. The CDR3 runs to 16 residues. Per the germline V gene, CDR1 is MDHEN and CDR2 is SYDVKM. V was pared by 6 bases and J by 1 base, with 15 bases between. The DNA of the CDR3 is TGTGCCAGCAGGCTAGGCGGCAAAGGGAACACCGGGGAGCTGTTTTTT. Translation: CASRLGGKGNTGELFF.

As for this clone: Relative to the germline gene, one junction end is altered; a read error may explain this. In DNA form, the CDR3 reads TGCGCCCCGGGCGGTAGCAATCAGCCCCAGCATTTT. It codes for CAPGGSNQPQHF. The chain carries TRBV5-4 and TRBJ1-5; no clear D. The germline CDR1 and CDR2 sequences are SGHNT and YYREEE (reference sequence). The CDR3 totals 12 residues. Using reference TRBV5-4 and TRBJ1-5 for the parts outside the CDR3, the full variable domain is ETGVTQSPTHLIKTRGQQVTLRCSSQSGHNTVSWYQQALGQGPQFIFQYYREEENGRGNFPPRFSGLQFPNYSSELNVNALELDDSALYLCAPGGSNQPQHFGDGTRLSIL.

The V gene is TRBV18, the J gene TRBJ2-3; 11 bases are shared with TRBD2. CDR1 is KGHSH and CDR2 is LQKENI in the germline V gene. Trimming at V came to 1 base and at J to 1 base, leaving 10 bases not matched to a gene. This CDR3 is built from 19 residues. The CDR3 is CASSPRPLAGAGGTDTQYF. Here the CDR3 DNA reads TGTGCCAGCTCACCACGTCCACTAGCGGGAGCTGGCGGCACAGATACGCAGTATTTT.

To note about this clone: Other DNA sequences in the sample encode the same CDR3. This chain connects TRBV18 to TRBJ2-1; D remains unclear. Germline V lookup: CDR1 KGHSH, CDR2 LQKENI. V was cut by 1 base and J by 1 base, with 8 bases left in between. CDR3 length: 15 amino acids. DNA of the CDR3: TGTGCCAGCTCACCACTTACCGGATCCTACAATGAGCAGTTCTTC. Translation gives CASSPLTGSYNEQFF.

For this clone: Other nucleotide sequences in the sample specify the same CDR3. The J gene is TRBJ2-3, the V gene TRBV11-3; 7 positions agree with TRBD1. In germline, CDR1 is SGHNT, CDR2 YENEEA. The junction had 2 bases not matched to a gene; V was cut back by 1 base and J by 4 bases. This CDR3 region has 14 residues. CDR3 in DNA: TGTGCCAGCAGCTTAGGACAGGGCGCAGATACGCAGTATTTT. The encoded protein is CASSLGQGADTQYF. Based on the CDR3 plus reference TRBV11-3 and TRBJ2-3, the full variable domain is EAGVVQSPRYKIIEKKQPVAFWCNPISGHNTLYWYLQNLGQGPELLIRYENEEAVDDSQLPKDRFSAERLKGVDSTLKIQPAELGDSAVYLCASSLGQGADTQYFGPGTRLTVL.

The chain uses TRBV5-1 and TRBJ2-1; D unclear. Trimming left V 0 bases short and J 9 bases short, with 4 bases between. This CDR3 spans 11 amino acids. In germline, CDR1 is SGHRS, CDR2 YFSETQ. The chain's CDR3 is CASSLGTEQFF. CDR3 in DNA: TGCGCCAGCAGCTTGGGGACTGAGCAGTTCTTC.

V and J are TRBV9 and TRBJ2-1; 7 bases match TRBD2. With 0 bases clipped from V and 4 bases from J, the junction kept 4 bases outside the gene matches. The germline gives CDR1 SGDLS, CDR2 YYNGEE. The CDR3 is made up of 15 amino acids. The CDR3, as DNA: TGTGCCAGCAGCGTAGCCCTAGCGGCGTACAATGAGCAGTTCTTC. Translation: CASSVALAAYNEQFF.

The chain links TRBV5-6 to TRBJ2-1, with 7 positions matching TRBD2. The CDR3 is 19 amino acids. From germline, CDR1 is SGHDT and CDR2 YYEEEE. The V segment lost 4 bases and the J segment 2 bases; nucleotides outside the gene matches: 18. The CDR3 here is CASSRLGPTREGPYNEQFF. The DNA for the CDR3 is TGTGCCAGCAGCAGATTAGGCCCAACTAGGGAGGGACCCTACAATGAGCAGTTCTTC.

A word on this clone: An end of the junction does not agree with germline; a read error may underlie this. The CDR3 nucleotides read TGTGCCAGCAGTTTACATACCGGGACAGGTCCCCCCCATCACTTC. Translating it yields CASSLHTGTGPPHHF. The V gene is TRBV28, the J gene TRBJ2-7, with 8 nucleotides matching TRBD1. The CDR3 loop spans 15 amino acids. Germline V gene lookup returns CDR1 MDHEN and CDR2 SYDVKM.

In its sample, this clone was seen once. The chain is built from TRBV5-4 and TRBJ2-5; a weak D match, TRBD2 (6 bases). Germline-derived CDR1 and CDR2 are SGHNT and YYREEE (reference sequence). The V and J ends lost 4 bases and 1 base respectively, with 20 bases between them. This CDR3 has 17 residues. The CDR3 sequence: CASSIGSSGLLQETQYF. CDR3 in DNA: TGTGCCAGCAGCATCGGGAGTAGCGGACTACTCCAAGAGACCCAGTACTTC.

The chain carries TRBV4-2 and TRBJ2-3; D is perhaps TRBD2 (5 bases). The CDR3 consists of 17 residues. Trimming took 4 bases from V and 4 from J, leaving 21 bases between them. Looked up from germline, CDR1 is LGHNA and CDR2 is YNFKEQ. CDR3 nucleotides: TGTGCCAGCAGCCCCCGAAGAGGGCACGGAGCTGCAGATACGCAGTATTTT. This translates into CASSPRRGHGAADTQYF.

This chain connects TRBV11-2 to TRBJ2-2; D unclear. CDR1 SGHAT and CDR2 FQNNGV come from the germline V gene. The CDR3 loop spans 12 amino acids. Trimming removed 5 bases from V and 6 bases from J, with 7 bases in between. CDR3 in DNA: TGTGCCAGCAGCCATCCCCCCGGGGAGCTGTTTTTT. Protein product: CASSHPPGELFF.

The chain is built from TRBV29-1 and TRBJ2-3; a weak D match, TRBD1 (5 bases). The V and J ends lost 4 bases and 6 bases respectively, with 11 bases between them. This CDR3 has 12 residues. CDR1 is SQVTM, CDR2 ANQGSEA, per germline. The CDR3 nucleotides are TGCAGCGTTGGGACCCCAGGGGATACGCAGTATTTT. It yields the protein CSVGTPGDTQYF.